This entry lists 15 T cell receptor beta chains sequenced from one sample in a study of blood T cells in healthy people across ages. With a J-beta primer mix and a sample-barcoded 5' primer, a second PCR ran about 7 to 12 cycles. TCRdb reprocessed the 5' RACE reads with MiXCR, giving one entry per CDR3 protein. The data hold about 1,400,000 distinct CDR3 sequences, with roughly 64% observed a single time. Sample: blood. The origin of the receptors is a man in his late teens or twenties in good health.

The chain recombines TRBV12-3 or TRBV12-4 with TRBJ2-3; possible D gene TRBD2, 5 bases. V lost 11 bases, J lost 1 base, and 22 bases lay in between. There are 16 residues in the CDR3. The CDR3, as DNA: TGTGCCTCGTTGAGGTCCGGGAAGTCCCGCACAGATACGCAGTATTTT. Translated: CASLRSGKSRTDTQYF.

This clonotype was recorded only once. This rearrangement joins TRBV6-4 to TRBJ1-6, with D tentatively TRBD1 (5 bases). V gave up 3 bases and J gave up 0 bases, with 15 bases separating them. CDR1 and CDR2 (germline): MRHNA, SNTAGT. The CDR3 length is 18 residues. The CDR3 loop reads CASSERPPGLSYNSPLHF. CDR3 sequence (DNA): TGTGCCAGCAGTGAAAGACCCCCGGGACTCTCCTATAATTCACCCCTCCACTTT.

This clonotype was seen repeatedly, ten times or more. The rearrangement uses TRBV29-1 and TRBJ1-1; D unresolved. Germline lookup yields CDR1 SQVTM and CDR2 ANQGSEA. The CDR3 spans 12 residues. Trimming stripped 3 bases from V and 2 bases from J, with 7 bases between. The chain's CDR3 is CSVEGGNTEAFF. The CDR3 DNA sequence: TGCAGCGTTGAGGGCGGTAACACTGAAGCTTTCTTT.

CDR3 coding DNA: TGCGCCAGCAGCTTGGAGGGAGGGACAGTTGAGACCCAGTACTTC. Translation gives CASSLEGGTVETQYF. This chain uses TRBV5-1 with TRBJ2-5, with D perhaps being TRBD1 or TRBD2 (7 bases each). The germline V gene has CDR1 SGHRS and CDR2 YFSETQ. This CDR3 region has 15 residues. Trimming left V 0 bases short and J 5 bases short, with 14 bases between.

This chain joins TRBV6-5 and TRBJ2-5; D is perhaps TRBD1 or TRBD2 (5 bases each). CDR3 length equals 14 residues. V was trimmed by 5 bases and J by 11 bases, leaving 21 bases between them. Germline V gene lookup returns CDR1 MNHEY and CDR2 SVGAGI. The CDR3 nucleotides are TGTGCCAGCAGTCTCCGGGACGGAGACAATGAGCAGTACTTC. It specifies CASSLRDGDNEQYF.

This rearrangement joins TRBV7-8 to TRBJ2-7, with a tentative D call TRBD2 (5 bases). CDR3 length: 16 amino acids. Germline V lookup: CDR1 SGHVS, CDR2 FQNEAQ. Trimming removed 4 bases from V and 1 base from J, with 17 bases in between. The CDR3 bases are TGTGCCAGCAGCTCTCTCCCGACTACGGGGTCCTACGAGCAGTACTTC. This codes for CASSSLPTTGSYEQYF.

This clonotype was recorded once. The chain has TRBV6-6 and TRBJ2-1; D is tentatively TRBD1 or TRBD2 (5 bases each). Germline V gives CDR1 MNHNY, CDR2 SVGAGI (reference sequence). The CDR3 is 12 residues long. Trimming removed 2 bases at V and 13 bases at J, with 12 bases between. CDR3 nucleotides: TGTGCCAGCAGTTACAGGGGAGAGACCCAGTTCTTC. Amino acid sequence: CASSYRGETQFF.

This chain uses TRBV29-1 with TRBJ2-3, with D perhaps matching TRBD1 (6 bases). CDR3 size: 14 residues. Trimming left V 4 bases short and J 2 bases short, with 13 bases between. Looked up from germline, CDR1 is SQVTM and CDR2 is ANQGSEA. CDR3 in DNA: TGCAGCGTTGGAATTGGACAGCTCACAGATACGCAGTATTTT. As protein: CSVGIGQLTDTQYF.

The J gene is TRBJ1-1, the V gene TRBV29-1; 8 bases map to TRBD1. Germline V gene sequence: CDR1 SQVTM, CDR2 ANQGSEA. The CDR3 has 13 residues. J gave up 2 bases and V 4 bases, and 3 bases lay outside the gene matches. The CDR3 spells CSVARGLNTEAFF. DNA of the CDR3: TGCAGCGTTGCCAGGGGGCTCAACACTGAAGCTTTCTTT.

J is TRBJ2-7 and V is TRBV7-2; 7 bases fit TRBD1. Germline V lookup: CDR1 SGHTA, CDR2 FQGNSA. This CDR3 is 14 amino acids long. J gave up 4 bases and V 4 bases, and 7 bases lay outside the gene matches. The CDR3 loop reads CASSSPGQQYEQYF. The CDR3 DNA reads as TGTGCCAGCAGCTCTCCGGGACAGCAATACGAGCAGTACTTC.

The chain carries TRBV10-2 and TRBJ2-7, with 7 bases that match TRBD1. Germline CDR1 WSHSY, CDR2 SAAADI. The junction had 4 bases not matched to a gene; V was cut back by 8 bases and J by 3 bases. The CDR3 is 12 amino acids. CDR3 DNA: TGCGCCAGCGGGCCAGGGGGCTACGAGCAGTACTTC. It encodes CASGPGGYEQYF.

The V call is TRBV7-8, the J call TRBJ2-6; D is possibly TRBD1 (6 bases). The CDR3 consists of 15 residues. With 7 bases removed from V and 2 bases from J, the gap between germline ends came to 12 bases. Per the germline V gene, CDR1 is SGHVS and CDR2 is FQNEAQ. The CDR3 is CASNPQGPGANVLTF. In DNA form, the CDR3 reads TGTGCCAGCAACCCACAGGGCCCTGGGGCCAACGTCCTGACTTTC.

This clonotype appeared a few times. The chain couples TRBV27 to TRBJ2-7; 9 bases align to TRBD1. The CDR3 loop spans 14 amino acids. Trimming took 5 bases from V and 3 from J; bases not matched to a gene: 5. The germline gives CDR1 MNHEY, CDR2 SMNVEV (reference sequence). CDR3 sequence reads: CASSITGQGYEQYF. The CDR3 DNA is TGTGCCAGCAGTATAACGGGACAGGGCTACGAGCAGTACTTC.

This chain connects TRBV27 to TRBJ1-5, with a tentative D call TRBD1 (5 bases). The V and J ends lost 3 bases and 5 bases respectively, with 11 bases between them. Germline V gene sequence: CDR1 MNHEY, CDR2 SMNVEV (reference sequence). This CDR3 has 14 residues. CDR3 amino acids: CASSFGREHQPQHF. The CDR3 DNA sequence: TGTGCCAGCAGTTTTGGCAGGGAGCATCAGCCCCAGCATTTT.

The rearrangement joins TRBV25-1 to TRBJ1-5; perhaps TRBD1 as D (6 bases). CDR1 is MGHDK, CDR2 SYGVNS, per germline. V shed 1 base and J shed 5 bases, with 9 bases lying between them. This CDR3 has 14 amino acids. This CDR3 is CASSEWRGDQPQHF. The CDR3 DNA is TGTGCCAGCAGTGAATGGAGGGGGGATCAGCCCCAGCATTTT.